The clone carrying this TCR beta chain was counted at least ten times. The junction had 7 bases not matched to a gene; V was cut back by 3 bases and J by 3 bases. Germline V gene lookup returns CDR1 SGHRS and CDR2 YFSETQ. The CDR3 contains 15 residues. A library of TCRbeta sequences, prepared with unique molecular identifiers, was generated. TCRdb re-analysed the PCR reads in MiXCR, keeping a single row per CDR3 protein. This repertoire shows hundreds of thousands of distinct CDR3 sequences, about 12% found once; its top ten account for about 2.6%. The sample comes from a study of T-cell reconstitution after alpha-beta-depleted transplantation in children.

The sample was PBMCs from the stem cell graft donor, taken from the stem cell graft. The V and J genes are TRBV5-1 and TRBJ2-3; TRBD1 aligns across 7 bases. This TCR derives from a human donor who donated a stem cell graft to a child with acute lymphoblastic leukemia. The CDR3 nucleotides read TGCGCCAGCAGCTCGAGGGGGACAGAGACAGATACGCAGTATTTT. Translating gives CASSSRGTETDTQYF.